This TCR beta chain was documented in a study of T cell repertoires in cytomegalovirus infection. There are many counts of this clonotype. No antigen is known for it. MiXCR, run by TCRdb on the reads, gives a single entry per CDR3 protein. The sample holds about 120,000 distinct CDR3 sequences; around 9.1% are singletons and the top ten take approximately 31%. This receptor was obtained from a human donor in good health (CMV status not recorded). Some clones in this sample may be carry-over from other donors' samples. Input material: PBMCs, sequenced either directly or after in vitro stimulation (not recorded which).

The CDR3 DNA reads TGTGCCAGTAGCAAAGCTCGGAGGACAGGGTCTTCACCCCTCCACTTT. It translates to CASSKARRTGSSPLHF. V usage is TRBV19 and J usage is TRBJ1-6, with TRBD1 matching over 8 bases. This CDR3 comprises 16 residues. J lost 9 bases, V lost 6 bases, and 13 bases had no gene match. CDR1 is LNHDA and CDR2 is SQIVND in the germline V gene (reference sequence).